The clone carrying this T cell receptor (beta chain) was seen once. The record originates from a study of cytomegalovirus exposure and HLA in healthy donors. Trimming took 3 bases from V and 4 from J; bases not matched to a gene: 10. CDR1 is SEHNR and CDR2 is FQNEAQ in the germline V gene (reference sequence). The CDR3 length is 16 residues. Produced via immunoSEQ multiplex PCR; TCRdb's table is partial and in-frame only. The data show 100,000 to 150,000 clones, 89% seen once. This sequence joins TRBV7-9 and TRBJ2-5, with TRBD1 matching over 8 bases. The sequenced sample consisted of PBMCs. The TCR sequence derives from a woman aged 18-29 years in good health and CMV-seronegative. The CDR3 nucleotides read TGTGCCAGCAGCTTTACTCAGGGGGCGGTTGGAGAGACCCAGTACTTC. Protein sequence: CASSFTQGAVGETQYF.